Following are 25 T cell receptor beta chains from one sample sequenced in a study of T-cell memory formation after mild COVID-19. TCRdb analysed the 5' RACE reads with MiXCR anew, one entry per CDR3 protein. Of around 250,000 distinct CDR3 sequences listed, roughly a tenth are singletons. The specimen sequenced was PBMCs or a T cell subset sorted from them (not recorded which). These receptors originate from a man aged 18-30 years who had mild COVID-19 (a few samples of this study predate the infection). Cell type and time point are not known.

This chain links TRBV7-3 with TRBJ2-5, with 8 bases aligning to TRBD2. J lost 7 bases, V lost 3 bases, and 4 bases had no gene match. The CDR3 consists of 13 residues. Germline CDR1 is SGHTA and CDR2 is FQGTGA. In DNA form, the CDR3 reads TGTGCCAGCAGCTTTAGCGGGGCAGGGACCCAGTACTTC. It specifies CASSFSGAGTQYF. Using reference TRBV7-3 and TRBJ2-5 for the parts outside the CDR3, the full variable domain is GAGVSQTPSNKVTEKGKYVELRCDPISGHTALYWYRQSLGQGPEFLIYFQGTGAADDSGLPNDRFFAVRPEGSVSTLKIQRTERGDSAVYLCASSFSGAGTQYFGPGTRLLVL.

In this sample, this clonotype turned up a few times. This chain links TRBV12-3 or TRBV12-4 with TRBJ2-1, with D unresolved. V was pared by 3 bases and J by 13 bases, with 13 bases between. CDR3 size: 12 residues. The CDR3 DNA follows: TGTGCCAGCAGTTTTGTGGGCGGTGGCCAGTTCTTC. Translated: CASSFVGGGQFF.

This clonotype was counted at least ten times. This chain uses TRBV4-3 with TRBJ1-6; unclear D gene. The CDR3 covers 16 residues. Germline CDR1 reads LGHNA; CDR2 reads YSLEER. V lost 3 bases, J lost 4 bases, and 13 bases lay in between. Written as DNA, the CDR3 is TGCGCCAGCAGCCAGGGGAGTGGAGGGTATAATTCACCCCTCCACTTT. It specifies CASSQGSGGYNSPLHF.

This chain joins TRBV19 and TRBJ1-2, with D hard to call. V lost 7 bases and J 5 bases, leaving 11 bases between the germline ends. Germline CDR1 is LNHDA and CDR2 is SQIVND (reference sequence). The CDR3 length is 12 residues. The CDR3 loop is CASNFLGYGYTF. The CDR3 bases are TGTGCCAGTAATTTCCTCGGGTATGGCTACACCTTC.

The V call is TRBV29-1, the J call TRBJ1-2; 7 bases agree with TRBD1. This CDR3 spans 12 amino acids. The trim removed 5 bases at V and 3 bases at J, leaving 3 bases unmatched. Looked up from germline, CDR1 is SQVTM and CDR2 is ANQGSEA. The CDR3 spells CSVQTGHYGYTF. The DNA for the CDR3 is TGCAGCGTTCAGACAGGGCACTATGGCTACACCTTC.

This sequence joins TRBV5-1 and TRBJ2-1; TRBD2 matches 8 bases. There are 16 residues in the CDR3. The V gene's germline CDR1 is SGHRS and CDR2 YFSETQ. Losses at the gene ends were 4 bases for V and 3 bases for J; bases not matched to a gene: 9. The CDR3 nucleotides are TGCGCCAGCAGCCCGACCGTCGCGGGGGGCTACAATGAGCAGTTCTTC. This codes for CASSPTVAGGYNEQFF.

The genes are TRBV7-6 and TRBJ2-2; D is uncertain. Germline V CDR1 and CDR2: SGHVS, FNYEAQ. The CDR3 totals 17 residues. Trimming left V 0 bases short and J 0 bases short, with 11 bases between. DNA for the CDR3: TGTGCCAGCAGCTTAGCGGTCCCGGCCGCGAACACCGGGGAGCTGTTTTTT. Translation: CASSLAVPAANTGELFF.

This clonotype was counted at least ten times. The chain is built from TRBV5-1 and TRBJ1-1; possible D gene TRBD1, 5 bases. The CDR3 covers 14 residues. Trimming left V 2 bases short and J 4 bases short, with 12 bases between. CDR1 SGHRS and CDR2 YFSETQ come from the germline V gene. CDR3 amino acids: CASSFQGYGTEAFF. The CDR3 DNA reads TGCGCCAGCAGCTTCCAGGGCTACGGCACTGAAGCTTTCTTT. Full variable domain (rest looked up from reference TRBV5-1 and TRBJ1-1): KAGVTQTPRYLIKTRGQQVTLSCSPISGHRSVSWYQQTPGQGLQFLFEYFSETQRNKGNFPGRFSGRQFSNSRSEMNVSTLELGDSALYLCASSFQGYGTEAFFGQGTRLTVV.

This clonotype was counted only a few times. The chain links TRBV7-2 to TRBJ1-6, with TRBD1 identical over 7 bases. Trimming cost V 5 bases and J 10 bases; bases outside gene matches: 14. This CDR3 has 16 amino acids. Germline assignment: CDR1 SGHTA and CDR2 FQGNSA. The CDR3 bases are TGTGCCAGCAGCCAATCAGGGACAGACTTGGGATCACCCCTCCACTTT. Translating it yields CASSQSGTDLGSPLHF.

This clonotype was seen more than once but under ten times. CDR3 protein: CASREQGAWVNIQYF. The CDR3 DNA follows: TGCGCCAGCAGGGAACAGGGGGCGTGGGTAAACATTCAGTACTTC. The rearrangement links TRBV5-1 to TRBJ2-4; the match to TRBD1 covers 9 bases. The junction had 9 bases not matched to a gene; V was cut back by 5 bases and J by 6 bases. The CDR3 has 15 amino acids. Germline CDR1 is SGHRS and CDR2 is YFSETQ.

The J gene is TRBJ1-3, the V gene TRBV6-5; perhaps TRBD1 as D (6 bases). From germline, CDR1 is MNHEY and CDR2 SVGAGI. The CDR3 is 15 amino acids. V lost 6 bases to trimming and J lost 0 bases, with 12 bases between them. The CDR3 sequence: CASSQDRSSGNTIYF. DNA for the CDR3: TGTGCCAGCAGCCAAGACAGGAGCTCTGGAAACACCATATATTTT.

This clonotype was detected only a few times. A much larger clone differs from this one at a single base, so this may be a read error. J is TRBJ2-3 and V is TRBV20-1, with a weak D call TRBD1 (6 bases). V was pared by 8 bases and J by 7 bases, with 19 bases between. The germline V gene has CDR1 DFQATT and CDR2 SNEGSKA (reference sequence). The CDR3 contains 13 residues. CDR3 amino acids: CSPRDKTVYTQYF. The CDR3 DNA reads TGCAGTCCCCGGGACAAAACTGTCTATACGCAGTATTTT.

This chain connects TRBV20-1 to TRBJ1-5; a weak D match, TRBD1 (5 bases). With 1 base removed from V and 7 bases from J, the gap between germline ends came to 14 bases. Germline-derived CDR1 and CDR2 are DFQATT and SNEGSKA (reference sequence). CDR3 length: 14 residues. DNA of the CDR3: TGCAGTGCTAGAGTGGCAGGGAATATGCAGCCCCAGCATTTT. The encoded protein is CSARVAGNMQPQHF.

This clonotype was counted many times. The chain couples TRBV4-3 to TRBJ2-2; a weak D match, TRBD2 (5 bases). Germline V gene sequence: CDR1 LGHNA, CDR2 YSLEER. CDR3 length: 14 residues. Trimming took off 0 bases at V and 7 bases at J, with 9 bases between the two ends. CDR3 loop: CASSQEPGNGELFF. The CDR3, as DNA: TGCGCCAGCAGCCAAGAACCGGGGAACGGGGAGCTGTTTTTT.

This clonotype has only a few counts. In nucleotides, the CDR3 is TGTGCCAGCAGCCAAAGGGACAGACAAGAGACCCAGTACTTC. Translated, it gives CASSQRDRQETQYF. This chain links TRBV7-2 with TRBJ2-5; 7 positions agree with TRBD1. Per the germline V gene, CDR1 is SGHTA and CDR2 is FQGNSA. Unmatched junction bases numbered 5, after V lost 5 bases and J lost 2 bases. The CDR3 sequence is 14 residues long.

This clonotype turned up a few times. V usage is TRBV6-2 or TRBV6-3 and J usage is TRBJ2-1; D possibly corresponds to TRBD2 (6 bases). V was shortened by 11 bases and J by 0 bases, with 17 bases between the two germline ends. The CDR3 has 15 amino acids. Germline V gives CDR1 MNHEY, CDR2 SVGEGT. The CDR3 protein is CAGSSRDPSYNEQFF. The CDR3, as DNA: TGTGCCGGGTCCTCGCGGGACCCCTCCTACAATGAGCAGTTCTTC.

This sequence joins TRBV3-1 and TRBJ2-3, with unresolved D. Between the trimmed V and J ends, which lost 0 bases and 8 bases, there was a span of 12 bases. The germline V gene encodes CDR1 LGHDT and CDR2 YNNKEL (reference sequence). This CDR3 is 14 amino acids long. The CDR3 nucleotides are TGTGCCAGCAGCCAAGATGGTAGTGTGGCTACGCAGTATTTT. Translated: CASSQDGSVATQYF.

This clonotype was seen at least ten times. The gene calls are TRBV12-3 or TRBV12-4 and TRBJ1-5, with 9 bases aligning to TRBD1. J gave up 6 bases and V 3 bases, and 6 bases lay outside the gene matches. The CDR3 contains 15 residues. This chain's CDR3 is CASSFRQGDGQPQHF. In DNA form, the CDR3 reads TGTGCCAGCAGTTTCAGACAGGGGGACGGTCAGCCCCAGCATTTT.

The table lists this clonotype with a few counts. The chain uses TRBV7-9 and TRBJ2-7; 8 bases align to TRBD1. Germline CDR1 SEHNR, CDR2 FQNEAQ (reference sequence). The CDR3 covers 13 residues. V shed 3 bases and J 6 bases; nucleotides not matched to a gene: 4. Written as DNA, the CDR3 is TGTGCCAGCAGCTTCACAGGGGGTGGCGAGCAGTACTTC. This gives the protein CASSFTGGGEQYF.

This chain connects TRBV24-1 to TRBJ1-1; 8 bases align to TRBD1. The length of the CDR3 is 15 residues. The trim removed 7 bases at V and 5 bases at J, leaving 11 bases unmatched. From germline, CDR1 is KGHDR and CDR2 SFDVKD. The chain's CDR3 is CATRQGEQGRTEAFF. The CDR3 DNA reads TGTGCCACCAGACAGGGGGAGCAAGGACGGACTGAAGCTTTCTTT.

The sample holds a few counts of this clonotype. The V gene is TRBV20-1, the J gene TRBJ2-3, with D hard to call. Trimming stripped 5 bases from V and 0 bases from J, with 15 bases between. In germline, CDR1 is DFQATT, CDR2 SNEGSKA (reference sequence). The CDR3 contains 15 residues. CDR3 protein: CSAELFRVSTDTQYF. The CDR3 DNA sequence: TGCAGTGCTGAGCTCTTCCGGGTTAGCACAGATACGCAGTATTTT.

The rearrangement uses TRBV6-5 and TRBJ2-3, with TRBD2 matching 9 bases. Germline values: CDR1 MNHEY, CDR2 SVGAGI. The trim removed 5 bases at V and 1 base at J, leaving 7 bases unmatched. This CDR3 is 16 amino acids long. The CDR3 bases are TGTGCCAGCAGTCCGCTAGCGGGGAGACGCACAGATACGCAGTATTTT. The encoded protein is CASSPLAGRRTDTQYF.

The chain joins TRBV29-1 to TRBJ1-1; D is unclear. CDR1 and CDR2 from the germline V gene are SQVTM and ANQGSEA. The CDR3 length is 11 residues. V dropped 1 base and J dropped 3 bases, with 3 bases sitting between them. CDR3 bases: TGCAGCGTTGAAGCTCACACTGAAGCTTTCTTT. It codes for CSVEAHTEAFF. Combining the CDR3 with reference TRBV29-1 and TRBJ1-1 gives the whole variable domain SAVISQKPSRDICQRGTSLTIQCQVDSQVTMMFWYRQQPGQSLTLIATANQGSEATYESGFVIDKFPISRPNLTFSTLTVSNMSPEDSSIYLCSVEAHTEAFFGQGTRLTVV.

The V gene is TRBV6-2 or TRBV6-3, the J gene TRBJ1-5, with D uncertain. The CDR3 is made up of 13 amino acids. Germline V CDR1 and CDR2: MNHEY, SVGEGT. Trimming shortened V by 5 bases and J by 7 bases, and 12 bases separated the two germline ends. CDR3 loop: CASSQWGEQPQHF. The CDR3 coding sequence is TGTGCCAGCAGTCAGTGGGGTGAACAGCCCCAGCATTTT.

This clonotype turned up a few times. CDR3 protein: CSAKPSGTIRYEQYF. CDR3 sequence (DNA): TGCAGTGCCAAGCCCTCCGGGACGATCCGCTACGAGCAGTACTTC. J is TRBJ2-7 and V is TRBV20-1, with D perhaps assigned TRBD1 or TRBD2 (5 bases each). CDR1 is DFQATT, CDR2 SNEGSKA, per germline (reference sequence). Trimming pared 6 bases from V and 3 bases from J, leaving 21 bases between. The length of the CDR3 is 15 residues.